Listed below are T cell receptor beta chains from one sample, sequenced in a study of blood T cell repertoires in COVID-19. Using immunoSEQ multiplex PCR, the repertoire was profiled, and TCRdb retains in-frame clones only, with some absent. Of about 300,000 clones listed, about nine tenths are singletons. The source material was PBMCs or T cells enriched from blood (not recorded which). The receptors stem from a woman aged 18 to 35 who had recovered from COVID-19. The conserved cysteine and the conserved F or W are not part of the CDR3 here. The D gene is left open where the match is weak.

cdr3_aa	d_call	v_call
ASSALRRVNTEAF	-	TRBV27
ASSPTRQGKNIQY	TRBD1	TRBV7-8
ASSIGLYNEQF	-	TRBV19
ASSPFATGDSPQY	-	TRBV3-1/TRBV3-2
ASSPGQDIYGYT	TRBD1	TRBV6-5
ASSLGTGVSYEQY	TRBD1	TRBV13
ASSENLSSGGYT	-	TRBV6-1
ASSLDGQPGKRKETQY	-	TRBV7-2
ASSDGGAVTGELF	-	TRBV6-1
ASRARRDRLSYGYT	TRBD1	TRBV2
ASSLDVSSYNEQF	-	TRBV5-6
AIGMSGANTGELF	TRBD2	TRBV10-3
ASSEITGGNEKLF	-	TRBV6-1
ASSRTTGVGNQPQH	TRBD1	TRBV27
AWQQAEAF	-	TRBV30
ASSRGLESEQY	-	TRBV3-1/TRBV3-2
ASNDRGGEKLF	TRBD1	TRBV2
ASSLVPPGTEAF	-	TRBV27
ASSYGLYNEQF	-	TRBV6-5
ASSLAGSYEQY	-	TRBV5-6
ASRIREFGSPLH	-	TRBV6-5
AISPGQGSDTQY	TRBD1	TRBV10-3
AISESTGSGPLH	-	TRBV10-3
ASGRGGSNYGYT	-	TRBV27
AISPTSVRNTGELF	TRBD2	TRBV10-3
ASTLGTGSYEQY	-	TRBV28
AWSYGELETQY	-	TRBV30
ATRARSDLLNEQF	-	TRBV24-1
ASSQQGDSGNTIY	TRBD1	TRBV4-2
ASSPPSFNTQY	-	TRBV18
ASSPETRTAVGGYT	-	TRBV18
ASSHDGGRLYEQY	-	TRBV11-2
ASSARGGVNTEAF	-	TRBV5-1
ASSILREETGELF	-	TRBV21-1
ASSFGGFAF	-	TRBV11-2
ATLRNYGYT	-	TRBV24-1
ASSHRVGNQPQH	-	TRBV6-5